This entry lists 27 T cell receptor beta chains sequenced from one sample in a study of T cell clonotyping in hematopoietic cell transplantation. Time point reported: recipient sample about 28 days before transplant, after cytoreduction. Clones were sequenced by immunoSEQ multiplex PCR, and TCRdb holds only the in-frame ones, with some missing. The sample has about 27,000 clones, roughly 70% seen once; the top ten hold around 6.3%. Sequences were derived from peripheral blood mononuclear cells, sampled before stem cell transplant. These receptors all stem from a man aged 50 or older with myelodysplastic syndrome. Some clones in this sample may be carry-over from other donors' samples.

V gene TRBV7-9 combines with J gene TRBJ1-2, with 9 positions matching TRBD1. The CDR3 spans 15 residues. Germline V CDR1 and CDR2: SEHNR, FQNEAQ (reference sequence). The ends lost 2 bases at V and 6 bases at J; junction bases unmatched: 7. The CDR3 reads CASSLSGTGRDGYTF. CDR3 nucleotide sequence: TGTGCCAGCAGCTTATCCGGGACAGGGAGGGATGGCTACACCTTC.

The V and J genes are TRBV29-1 and TRBJ2-2, with 9 bases fitting TRBD1. The V segment lost 6 bases and the J segment 9 bases; nucleotides outside the gene matches: 8. Germline V gene data show CDR1 as SQVTM and CDR2 as ANQGSEA. The CDR3 contains 13 residues. In DNA, the CDR3 is TGCAGCGTGGGGACAGGGATGGTGCGGGAGCTGTTTTTT. This encodes CSVGTGMVRELFF.

The table lists this clone with a count of one. Possible read error: a much larger clone is one base away. The chain has TRBV28 and TRBJ2-7; D unclear. The germline V gene encodes CDR1 MDHEN and CDR2 SYDVKM. The CDR3 loop spans 10 amino acids. The V gene lost 6 bases and the J gene lost 3 bases, with 3 bases spanning the gap. DNA for the CDR3: TGTGCCAGCAGCAACTACGAGCAGTACTTC. Translating it yields CASSNYEQYF.

This clone was observed once. The gene calls are TRBV4-3 and TRBJ1-4; 9 bases are a match to TRBD1. This CDR3 region has 14 residues. Per the germline V gene, CDR1 is LGHNA and CDR2 is YSLEER. The V segment lost 3 bases and the J segment 8 bases; nucleotides outside the gene matches: 4. DNA of the CDR3: TGCGCCAGCAGCCAGGGACAGGGAAGCGAAAAACTGTTTTTT. Its protein is CASSQGQGSEKLFF.

This clone appeared a few times. The chain links TRBV10-3 to TRBJ1-2; the D gene is possibly TRBD1 (5 bases). Per germline, CDR1 ENHRY and CDR2 SYGVKD. The V end was cut by 2 bases, the J end by 3 bases, with 7 bases between. The CDR3 length is 13 residues. CDR3 sequence (DNA): TGTGCCATCAGTGAGGACAGTCACTATGGCTACACCTTC. This translates into CAISEDSHYGYTF.

This clone was detected a few times. The chain joins TRBV4-1 to TRBJ1-1; D not certain. CDR3 length: 14 amino acids. Germline V lookup: CDR1 MGHRA, CDR2 YSYEKL. Trimming shortened V by 0 bases and J by 4 bases, and 9 bases separated the two germline ends. The CDR3 coding sequence is TGCGCCAGCAGCCAAGATAGCTATGGCACTGAAGCTTTCTTT. It is translated as CASSQDSYGTEAFF.

The chain is built from TRBV30 and TRBJ2-7; the D call may be TRBD1 or TRBD2 (5 bases each). The CDR3 loop spans 13 amino acids. Germline CDR1 GTSNPN, CDR2 SVGIG (reference sequence). The germline V and J ends were trimmed by 2 bases and 7 bases, with 15 bases remaining between them. Written as DNA, the CDR3 is TGTGCCTGGAGTCGGGGCGCGATGGGTGAGCAGTACTTC. This sequence encodes CAWSRGAMGEQYF.

The chain couples TRBV11-3 to TRBJ2-3, with D uncertain. Trimming shortened V by 4 bases and J by 4 bases, and 9 bases separated the two germline ends. The CDR3 spans 13 residues. Germline V gives CDR1 SGHNT, CDR2 YENEEA. CDR3 loop: CASSSPASDTQYF. CDR3 nucleotide sequence: TGTGCCAGCAGCTCGCCGGCTTCAGATACGCAGTATTTT.

The V call is TRBV30, the J call TRBJ2-7, with D possibly being TRBD2 (6 bases). V was shortened by 5 bases and J by 0 bases, with 11 bases between the two germline ends. This CDR3 has 13 residues. Germline lookup yields CDR1 GTSNPN and CDR2 SVGIG (reference sequence). Here the CDR3 reads CAWGGLLSYEQYF. CDR3 coding DNA: TGTGCCTGGGGGGGACTTCTCTCCTACGAGCAGTACTTC.

This chain links TRBV2 with TRBJ2-2; the match to TRBD2 covers 8 bases. The CDR3 has 15 amino acids. With 7 bases clipped from V and 5 bases from J, the junction kept 9 bases outside the gene matches. Germline V gene sequence: CDR1 SNHLY, CDR2 FYNNEI. The DNA of the CDR3 is TGTGCCAGCACCGAAAGCGGGGGAGGAACCGGGGAGCTGTTTTTT. This gives the protein CASTESGGGTGELFF.

This clone was seen only a few times. J is TRBJ1-5 and V is TRBV4-1; D call uncertain. V shed 2 bases and J shed 6 bases, with 8 bases lying between them. The CDR3 has 13 amino acids. Per the germline V gene, CDR1 is MGHRA and CDR2 is YSYEKL. Here the CDR3 DNA reads TGCGCCAGCAGCCAACAAACCCTTCAGCCCCAGCATTTT. It is translated as CASSQQTLQPQHF.

The chain has TRBV30 and TRBJ1-1; D unclear. Germline lookup yields CDR1 GTSNPN and CDR2 SVGIG (reference sequence). The V end lost 0 bases, the J end lost 0 bases, and 11 bases lay between the germline ends. The CDR3 has 15 residues. In nucleotides, the CDR3 is TGTGCCTGGAGTGTACTCCGGCTAATGAACACTGAAGCTTTCTTT. It translates to CAWSVLRLMNTEAFF. The complete variable domain, with remaining parts taken from reference TRBV30 and TRBJ1-1, reads SQTIHQWPATLVQPVGSPLSLECTVEGTSNPNLYWYRQAAGRGLQLLFYSVGIGQISSEVPQNLSASRPQDRQFILSSKKLLLSDSGFYLCAWSVLRLMNTEAFFGQGTRLTVV.

The chain combines TRBV11-1 with TRBJ1-1; the D is unclear. This CDR3 is built from 13 residues. V was trimmed by 5 bases and J by 11 bases, leaving 18 bases between them. From germline, CDR1 is SGHAT and CDR2 FQDESV (reference sequence). CDR3 DNA sequence: TGTGCCAGCAGCCTCCACCCCAACACTAATGCTTTCTTT. This sequence encodes CASSLHPNTNAFF. Full variable domain (missing parts from reference TRBV11-1 and TRBJ1-1): EAEVAQSPRYKITEKSQAVAFWCDPISGHATLYWYRQILGQGPELLVQFQDESVVDDSQLPKDRFSAERLKGVDSTLKIQPAELGDSAMYLCASSLHPNTNAFFGQGTRLTVV.

The rearrangement uses TRBV7-2 and TRBJ2-2; 11 positions match TRBD2. V lost 8 bases to trimming and J lost 4 bases; unmatched junction nucleotides: 18. The CDR3 extends over 19 amino acids. The germline CDR1 and CDR2 sequences are SGHTA and FQGNSA. The DNA for the CDR3 is TGTGCCAGCTCAACTCGGGGGCTAGCGGGGGGAGGTGGCACCGGGGAGCTGTTTTTT. Residues: CASSTRGLAGGGGTGELFF.

The chain carries TRBV29-1 and TRBJ1-5; 10 bases map to TRBD1. The J segment lost 0 bases and the V segment lost 7 bases, leaving 3 bases of the junction unmatched. Germline assignment: CDR1 SQVTM and CDR2 ANQGSEA. The CDR3 totals 14 residues. CDR3 nucleotide sequence: TGCAGCGACGGGACAGGGGATAGCAATCAGCCCCAGCATTTT. This gives the protein CSDGTGDSNQPQHF.

The gene calls are TRBV7-9 and TRBJ1-2, with 7 bases lining up with TRBD1. This CDR3 contains 17 residues. V dropped 5 bases and J dropped 1; count of bases not matched to a gene: 13. The germline CDR1 and CDR2 sequences are SEHNR and FQNEAQ (reference sequence). The CDR3 nucleotides are TGTGCCAGCAGCCTGAAGCACAGGGGCTCGAATAACTATGGCTACACCTTC. This sequence encodes CASSLKHRGSNNYGYTF.

The chain carries TRBV6-5 and TRBJ2-6; D call uncertain. The CDR3 contains 15 residues. The V gene lost 7 bases and the J gene lost 4 bases, with 14 bases spanning the gap. Per germline, CDR1 MNHEY and CDR2 SVGAGI. The CDR3 is CASTAFSGGANVLTF. The CDR3 DNA reads TGTGCCAGCACCGCTTTCTCCGGGGGGGCCAACGTCCTGACTTTC.

The chain has TRBV14 and TRBJ1-1; 7 bases are shared with TRBD1. Trimming at V came to 3 bases and at J to 1 base, leaving 5 bases not matched to a gene. Germline V gene data show CDR1 as SGHDN and CDR2 as FVKESK. There are 15 residues in the CDR3. CDR3 bases: TGTGCCAGCAGCCAGAGACAGGGTGGGAACACTGAAGCTTTCTTT. This encodes CASSQRQGGNTEAFF.

This chain uses TRBV7-2 with TRBJ2-2; D unresolved. This CDR3 has 14 amino acids. V was clipped by 1 base and J by 5 bases, with 8 bases between them. Germline CDR1 reads SGHTA; CDR2 reads FQGNSA. The CDR3 region has the DNA TGTGCCAGCAGCTTAGGGGCGGTAACCGGGGAGCTGTTTTTT. It translates to CASSLGAVTGELFF.

The rearrangement links TRBV28 to TRBJ2-7; 12 nucleotides match TRBD2. The germline V gene encodes CDR1 MDHEN and CDR2 SYDVKM. The ends lost 2 bases at V and 5 bases at J; junction bases unmatched: 10. This CDR3 contains 17 residues. The DNA for the CDR3 is TGTGCCAGCAGTTTAGGTTCAGCTAGCGGGAGGGCCGACGAGCAGTACTTC. The encoded protein is CASSLGSASGRADEQYF.

This rearrangement joins TRBV6-5 to TRBJ2-5; D is uncertain. Germline loops: CDR1 MNHEY, CDR2 SVGAGI. CDR3 length: 13 amino acids. V lost 6 bases and J 5 bases, leaving 13 bases between the germline ends. The CDR3 loop is CASRRPRMETQYF. For the CDR3, the DNA is TGTGCCAGCAGGAGACCTAGAATGGAGACCCAGTACTTC.

The CDR3 reads CASSLALGGMNTEAFF. The CDR3 bases are TGCGCCAGCAGCTTGGCCCTCGGGGGAATGAACACTGAAGCTTTCTTT. This chain connects TRBV5-1 to TRBJ1-1, with D perhaps TRBD1 (5 bases). Germline V CDR1 and CDR2: SGHRS, YFSETQ. V dropped 0 bases and J dropped 0 bases, with 12 bases sitting between them. CDR3 length equals 16 residues.

The chain uses TRBV20-1 and TRBJ1-1; D is uncertain. This CDR3 is built from 11 residues. Germline V lookup: CDR1 DFQATT, CDR2 SNEGSKA (reference sequence). Deletions cut 5 bases from V and 6 bases from J, with 10 bases between. The CDR3 reads CSAGRFSEAFF. In DNA form, the CDR3 reads TGCAGTGCTGGTCGATTCTCTGAAGCTTTCTTT.

This clone came up once. The chain uses TRBV5-6 and TRBJ1-2; D is possibly TRBD1 (6 bases). The germline CDR1 and CDR2 sequences are SGHDT and YYEEEE. The CDR3 totals 15 residues. V lost 4 bases to trimming and J lost 4 bases, with 17 bases between them. Written as DNA, the CDR3 is TGTGCCAGCAGCCCCGACCAAAGGGGGAGCTATGGCTACACCTTC. It codes for CASSPDQRGSYGYTF.

The J gene is TRBJ1-1, the V gene TRBV5-6; D gene uncertain. This CDR3 is built from 13 residues. V shed 1 base and J shed 2 bases, with 6 bases lying between them. Germline V gives CDR1 SGHDT, CDR2 YYEEEE. The CDR3 is CASSLSPNTEAFF. CDR3 in DNA: TGTGCCAGCAGCTTGTCTCCTAACACTGAAGCTTTCTTT.

This chain links TRBV25-1 with TRBJ2-2; maybe TRBD2 (7 bases). CDR3 length: 14 residues. CDR1 is MGHDK and CDR2 is SYGVNS in the germline V gene. Trimming took 6 bases from V and 6 from J, leaving 14 bases between them. CDR3 protein: CASRATGRAGELFF. The CDR3 coding sequence is TGTGCCAGCAGGGCAACAGGGAGGGCCGGGGAGCTGTTTTTT.

V gene TRBV29-1 combines with J gene TRBJ1-3; D unresolved. The CDR3 sequence is 12 residues long. Trimming cost V 4 bases and J 2 bases, with 6 bases left between them. Germline CDR1 SQVTM, CDR2 ANQGSEA. The CDR3 loop reads CSVGQAGNTIYF. The CDR3 nucleotides are TGCAGCGTTGGCCAGGCTGGAAACACCATATATTTT.